The present T cell receptor (beta chain) was sequenced within a study of blood T cells in healthy people across ages. General study findings and limits: Long-lived donors had more naive CD4+ cells and higher diversity than aged donors.

In this sample, this clonotype turned up a few times. No antigen is known for it. A second PCR, run for about 7 to 12 cycles, used a sample-barcoded 5' primer plus a J-beta primer mix. TCRdb redid the calling of the 5' RACE reads with MiXCR, one entry per CDR3 protein. The top ten hold about 21% of the sample, which has some 1,800,000 distinct CDR3 sequences, about two fifths seen once. This CDR3 is 12 amino acids long. Germline V CDR1 and CDR2: DFQATT, SNEGSKA (reference sequence). The V end was cut by 6 bases, the J end by 1 base, with 8 bases between. The chain has TRBV20-1 and TRBJ2-3; the D is unclear. The clonotype originates from a human donor in good health. Sample: blood. The CDR3 is CSAVRRTDTQYF. CDR3 bases: TGCAGTGCGGTTCGTCGCACAGATACGCAGTATTTT.